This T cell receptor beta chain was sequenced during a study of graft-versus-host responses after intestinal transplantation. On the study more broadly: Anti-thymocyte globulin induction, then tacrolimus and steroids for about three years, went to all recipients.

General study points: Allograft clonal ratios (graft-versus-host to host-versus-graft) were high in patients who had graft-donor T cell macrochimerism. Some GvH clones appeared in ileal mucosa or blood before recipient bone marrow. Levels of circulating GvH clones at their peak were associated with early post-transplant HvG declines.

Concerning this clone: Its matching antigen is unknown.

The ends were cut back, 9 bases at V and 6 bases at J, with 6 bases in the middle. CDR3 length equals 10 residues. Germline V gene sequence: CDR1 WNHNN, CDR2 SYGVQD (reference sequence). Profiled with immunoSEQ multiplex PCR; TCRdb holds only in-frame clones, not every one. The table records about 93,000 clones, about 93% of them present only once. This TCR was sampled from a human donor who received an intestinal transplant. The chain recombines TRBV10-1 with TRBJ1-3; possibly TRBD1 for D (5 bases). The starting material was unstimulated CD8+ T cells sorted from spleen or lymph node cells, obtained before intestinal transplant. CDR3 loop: CARGLNTIYF. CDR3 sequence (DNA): TGCGCCAGGGGGCTAAACACCATATATTTT.